These T cell receptor beta chains were read from a single sample in a study of regulatory T cells in long-lasting Graves disease. TCRdb processed the multiplex PCR reads anew with MiXCR; each CDR3 protein has one entry. The sample carries just over 600,000 distinct CDR3 sequences, around 15% recorded once. The data were also submitted as part of a second study, on T cells in Graves' hyperthyroidism and ophthalmopathy.

The material sequenced was peripheral blood mononuclear cells (PBMCs), taken at new diagnosis, from a patient treated with antithyroid drugs. Receptor source: a woman aged 25 to 39 with Graves disease. CDR3s include the opening cysteine and the closing phenylalanine or tryptophan. The D gene is left open where the match is weak. For some rows the clone size is stated as once, few or many, or as a class when expanded; others skip it.

CDR3,DNA,size,D,V,J
CASTKEVGQRFF,TGTGCCAGCACCAAGGAGGTGGGTCAGAGGTTCTTC,many,-,TRBV28,TRBJ2-1
CASRDLWLSTGELFF,TGTGCCAGCAGGGACCTCTGGCTATCCACCGGGGAGCTGTTTTTT,many,-,TRBV7-2,TRBJ2-2
CASSLVSEQFF,TGCGCCAGCAGCTTGGTGTCTGAGCAGTTCTTC,few,-,TRBV5-1,TRBJ2-1
CAISESGTAVTQYF,TGTGCCATCAGTGAGTCAGGGACAGCGGTTACGCAGTATTTT,-,TRBD1,TRBV10-3,TRBJ2-3
CASSLGDRFNQPQHF,TGTGCCAGCAGCTTAGGGGACAGATTTAATCAGCCCCAGCATTTT,-,TRBD1,TRBV11-2,TRBJ1-5
CASSRGPTNEQFF,TGTGCCAGCAGCAGGGGTCCGACTAATGAGCAGTTCTTC,-,-,TRBV7-3,TRBJ2-1
CARDPGTALLFSYGYTF,TGTGCCAGGGACCCCGGGACAGCATTGCTTTTTTCGTATGGCTACACCTTC,many,TRBD1,TRBV2,TRBJ1-2
CASSPTGTQGPQEGYTF,TGTGCCAGCAGTCCCACCGGGACACAAGGCCCCCAGGAGGGCTACACCTTC,many,-,TRBV12-3/TRBV12-4,TRBJ1-2
CASSFRQGANEKLFF,TGTGCCAGCAGCTTCCGACAGGGGGCGAATGAAAAACTGTTTTTT,many,TRBD1,TRBV5-6,TRBJ1-4
CASSILAGNYEQYF,TGTGCCAGCAGCATCTTAGCGGGCAACTACGAGCAGTACTTC,few,TRBD2,TRBV5-4,TRBJ2-7
CASSLIHEKGQYF,TGTGCCAGCAGTCTCATACATGAGAAGGGGCAGTATTTT,many,-,TRBV28,TRBJ2-3
CASSGPDSQLNQPQHF,TGTGCCAGCAGTGGCCCAGACAGTCAATTAAATCAGCCCCAGCATTTT,many,-,TRBV6-1,TRBJ1-5
CAISAGTASPLHF,TGTGCCATCAGTGCCGGGACCGCCTCACCCCTCCACTTT,many,-,TRBV10-3,TRBJ1-6
CASSPGLRGTVLTYEQYF,TGCGCCAGCAGCCCGGGCCTGAGGGGGACAGTACTAACCTACGAGCAGTACTTC,-,TRBD1,TRBV4-1,TRBJ2-7
CPRGAGGQNYGYTF,TGTCCCCGGGGGGCAGGGGGCCAGAACTATGGCTACACCTTC,many,TRBD1,TRBV28,TRBJ1-2
CASGTRGATNEKLFF,TGTGCCAGCGGTACTCGGGGGGCGACTAATGAAAAACTGTTTTTT,many,-,TRBV9,TRBJ1-4
CASSQGPTGQTEAFF,TGCGCCAGCAGCCAAGGCCCGACTGGGCAGACTGAAGCTTTCTTT,few,-,TRBV4-1,TRBJ1-1
CASSLGDRSQPQHF,TGTGCCAGCAGTTTAGGGGACCGGAGTCAGCCCCAGCATTTT,-,-,TRBV28,TRBJ1-5
CASSFATRADNSPLHF,TGTGCCAGCAGTTTCGCGACGAGGGCCGATAATTCACCCCTCCACTTT,many,-,TRBV27,TRBJ1-6
CASSLARPVGLNTEAFF,TGTGCCAGCAGCTTAGCCCGGCCGGTGGGACTTAACACTGAAGCTTTCTTT,many,-,TRBV11-2,TRBJ1-1
CASSIDRRTNTEAFF,TGTGCCAGTAGTATAGATCGCAGGACGAACACTGAAGCTTTCTTT,-,-,TRBV19,TRBJ1-1
CASSLGGSGGPYNEQFF,TGTGCCAGCAGCTTAGGAGGGTCAGGAGGCCCCTACAATGAGCAGTTCTTC,many,-,TRBV7-8,TRBJ2-1
CASISQGDHSQPYGYTF,TGTGCCAGCATATCTCAGGGCGACCACTCACAGCCCTATGGCTACACCTTC,many,-,TRBV28,TRBJ1-2
CASSPTGDNIVNTEAFF,TGTGCCAGCTCACCGACAGGGGATAACATAGTGAACACTGAAGCTTTCTTT,few,TRBD1,TRBV18,TRBJ1-1
CASSPGTTWITEAFF,TGTGCCAGCAGTCCCGGGACTACGTGGATCACTGAAGCTTTCTTT,many,-,TRBV27,TRBJ1-1
CASRRGTSTDTQYF,TGTGCCAGCCGTAGGGGCACCAGCACAGATACGCAGTATTTT,-,-,TRBV27,TRBJ2-3
CASSYDTTNTEAFF,TGCGCCAGCAGCTACGACACCACAAACACTGAAGCTTTCTTT,few,-,TRBV5-1,TRBJ1-1
CASSPSGSASDTQYF,TGTGCCAGCAGCCCAAGCGGGAGTGCGTCAGATACGCAGTATTTT,-,TRBD2,TRBV4-2,TRBJ2-3
CASSRLAGGFTGELFF,TGTGCCAGCAGTAGACTAGCGGGAGGATTCACCGGGGAGCTGTTTTTT,-,TRBD2,TRBV3-1,TRBJ2-2
CASTWRGDSGPQHF,TGTGCCAGCACCTGGAGGGGGGACTCCGGGCCCCAGCATTTT,-,-,TRBV7-2,TRBJ1-5
CSANPGQGKYNEQFF,TGCAGTGCTAATCCGGGACAGGGAAAGTACAATGAGCAGTTCTTC,-,TRBD1,TRBV20-1,TRBJ2-1
CASSRRAGQPQHF,TGTGCCAGCAGTCGCAGGGCGGGGCAGCCCCAGCATTTT,-,-,TRBV6-1,TRBJ1-5
CASSLLLAGGVGNEQFF,TGTGCCAGCAGCTTACTACTAGCGGGAGGAGTTGGAAATGAGCAGTTCTTC,few,TRBD2,TRBV7-9,TRBJ2-1
CASTQTQSGPEAFF,TGTGCCAGCACCCAGACTCAGTCGGGCCCTGAAGCTTTCTTT,few,-,TRBV25-1,TRBJ1-1
CASSYDRGAANYGYTF,TGTGCCAGCAGTTATGACAGGGGCGCGGCTAACTATGGCTACACCTTC,-,TRBD1,TRBV6-5,TRBJ1-2
CASSLELTGFQETQYF,TGTGCCAGCAGTCTCGAACTGACCGGCTTCCAAGAGACCCAGTACTTC,-,-,TRBV28,TRBJ2-5
CASRRLAGDYNEQFF,TGTGCCAGCAGGCGACTAGCGGGAGACTACAATGAGCAGTTCTTC,many,TRBD2,TRBV12-3/TRBV12-4,TRBJ2-1
CASSPFSEGRGYTF,TGTGCCAGCAGTCCTTTTAGTGAAGGGAGGGGCTACACCTTC,many,-,TRBV12-3/TRBV12-4,TRBJ1-2
CASSLNPGATDTQYF,TGTGCCAGCAGCTTAAACCCAGGGGCCACAGATACGCAGTATTTT,many,-,TRBV7-3,TRBJ2-3
CASSELGPGAYGNTIYF,TGTGCCAGCAGTGAATTGGGGCCGGGGGCATATGGAAACACCATATATTTT,-,-,TRBV25-1,TRBJ1-3
CASGAGKLALFF,TGTGCCAGCGGAGCGGGGAAACTAGCGCTGTTCTTC,few,TRBD2,TRBV12-3/TRBV12-4,TRBJ2-1
CASSLKGRGAAGQRGTGELFF,TGTGCCAGCAGCTTAAAGGGGCGAGGTGCTGCGGGACAAAGGGGGACCGGGGAGCTGTTTTTT,few,-,TRBV7-3,TRBJ2-2
CASSFSMKEWGTDTQYF,TGTGCCAGCAGCTTCAGTATGAAGGAATGGGGAACAGATACGCAGTATTTT,-,-,TRBV9,TRBJ2-3
CASSPPTLTPERKTQYF,TGTGCCAGCTCACCACCCACTCTCACCCCCGAGAGGAAGACCCAGTACTTC,few,-,TRBV18,TRBJ2-5
CASSFRDSYNSPLHF,TGTGCCAGCAGCTTCCGGGACAGCTATAATTCACCCCTCCACTTT,-,TRBD1,TRBV5-6,TRBJ1-6
CASSYQREVNSYEQYF,TGTGCCAGCAGTTACCAGCGGGAGGTTAACTCCTACGAGCAGTACTTC,-,TRBD2,TRBV2,TRBJ2-7
CASRTQVGDTQYF,TGTGCCAGCAGGACCCAGGTGGGGGATACGCAGTATTTT,few,-,TRBV7-9,TRBJ2-3